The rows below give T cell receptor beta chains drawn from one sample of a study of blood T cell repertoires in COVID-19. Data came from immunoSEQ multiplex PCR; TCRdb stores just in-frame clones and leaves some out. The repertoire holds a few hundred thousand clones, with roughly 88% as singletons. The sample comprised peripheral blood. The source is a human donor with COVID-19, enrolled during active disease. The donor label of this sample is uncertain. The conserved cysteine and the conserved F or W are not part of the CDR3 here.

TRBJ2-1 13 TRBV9 ASSVGQDAYNEQF
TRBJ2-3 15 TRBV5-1 ASSLTPGTGSADTQY
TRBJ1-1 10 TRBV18 ASSRGGTEAF
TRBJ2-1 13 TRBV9 ASSVELAGDNEQF
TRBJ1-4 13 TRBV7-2 ASSFQTGEDEKLF
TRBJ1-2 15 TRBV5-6 ASSSLPLGAASYGYT
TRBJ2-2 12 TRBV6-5 ASRPGGKTGELF
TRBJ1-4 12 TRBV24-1 ATSAAGENEKLF
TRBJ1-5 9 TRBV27 ASRTLGPQH
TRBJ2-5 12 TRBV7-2 ASSLVVGEETQY
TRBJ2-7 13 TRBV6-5 ASSGGRAGSYEQY
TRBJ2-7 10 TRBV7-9 ASSFSSYEQY
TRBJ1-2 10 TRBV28 ASRTTAYGYT
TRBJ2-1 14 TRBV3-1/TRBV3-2 ASSHPTSAPYNEQF
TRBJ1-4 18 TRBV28 ASSLGPPGQVPIFDEKLF
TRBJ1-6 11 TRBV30 AWSIQRDSPLH
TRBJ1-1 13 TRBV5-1 ASSSGLVVNTEAF
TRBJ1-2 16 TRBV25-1 ASSESPGQGAEGDGYT
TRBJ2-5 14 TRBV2 ASSEGALAQAETQY